This is a list of T cell receptor beta chains from one sample in a study of shared clonotypes between healthy human individuals. Sequencing used immunoSEQ multiplex PCR; TCRdb keeps in-frame clones, though not all of them. The sample yields more than 2,000,000 clones, about 92% seen once. Sequenced: naive CD4+ T cells from PBMCs. These receptors were taken from a man between 18 and 29 years old in good health. Some clones in this sample may be carry-over from other donors' samples. Each CDR3 is given with its conserved first and last residue. A D gene is named only where the DNA matches it firmly. Clone size is shown for a subset of rows, as once, few, many or a class of expanded clone.

clone_size	d_call	j_call	v_call	cdr3_length	cdr3_aa	cdr3_nt
-	-	TRBJ1-2	TRBV2	15	CASTLRGSPNYGYTF	TGTGCCAGCACCCTTCGGGGGAGTCCTAACTATGGCTACACCTTC
-	-	TRBJ1-4	TRBV6-5	16	CASSYSSGAPNEKLFF	TGTGCCAGCAGTTACTCATCGGGGGCCCCCAATGAAAAACTGTTTTTT
-	TRBD1	TRBJ2-7	TRBV28	15	CASSSRQGRPYEQYF	TGTGCCAGCAGTTCTAGACAGGGAAGGCCCTACGAGCAGTACTTC
-	TRBD1	TRBJ2-1	TRBV29-1	11	CSYDRGQKQFF	TGCAGCTACGACAGGGGGCAAAAGCAGTTCTTC
-	-	TRBJ1-3	TRBV2	15	CASSGPMDSGNTIYF	TGTGCCAGCAGTGGCCCAATGGACTCTGGAAACACCATATATTTT
-	TRBD2	TRBJ2-1	TRBV7-7	13	CASSSDRGGEQFF	TGTGCCAGCAGCTCTGACCGGGGGGGTGAGCAGTTCTTC
-	TRBD1	TRBJ2-5	TRBV7-2	16	CASSLVGGTGQETQYF	TGTGCCAGCAGCTTAGTTGGTGGGACAGGTCAAGAGACCCAGTACTTC
-	TRBD2	TRBJ2-7	TRBV5-1	14	CASSLDGAGAEQYF	TGCGCCAGCAGCTTGGATGGGGCGGGAGCAGAACAGTACTTC
-	-	TRBJ1-3	TRBV5-1	14	CASSLGVSGNTIYF	TGCGCCAGCAGCTTGGGGGTTTCTGGAAACACCATATATTTT
-	-	TRBJ1-5	TRBV6-6	14	CASSYPGGNQPQHF	TGTGCCAGCAGTTATCCGGGGGGCAATCAGCCCCAGCATTTT
-	-	TRBJ2-3	TRBV5-6	15	CASSSPGERADTQYF	TGTGCCAGCAGCTCACCAGGGGAGAGGGCAGATACGCAGTATTTT
-	-	TRBJ1-2	TRBV28	12	CASSLSQEGYTF	TGTGCCAGCAGTTTGAGCCAGGAAGGCTACACCTTC
-	-	TRBJ2-3	TRBV4-2	14	CASSQGGSLDTQYF	TGTGCCAGCAGCCAAGGGGGGTCACTAGATACGCAGTATTTT
-	-	TRBJ2-7	TRBV5-5	13	CASSRLGTGEQYF	TGTGCCAGCAGCCGCCTAGGGACTGGCGAGCAGTACTTC
once	-	TRBJ1-2	TRBV2	13	CASSEGPNYGYTF	TGTGCCAGCAGTGAGGGACCTAACTATGGCTACACCTTC
-	-	TRBJ2-1	TRBV5-4	14	CASTPKGGLNEQFF	TGTGCCAGCACCCCCAAAGGGGGGCTTAATGAGCAGTTCTTC
-	-	TRBJ2-7	TRBV11-1	12	CATRDGAYEQYF	TGTGCCACCCGGGACGGAGCCTACGAGCAGTACTTC
once	-	TRBJ2-3	TRBV7-6	14	CASSLWGSTDTQYF	TGTGCCAGCAGCTTATGGGGCAGCACAGATACGCAGTATTTT
-	TRBD2	TRBJ2-1	TRBV5-1	16	CASSFGGRAGRNEQFF	TGCGCCAGCAGCTTCGGCGGGAGGGCCGGTCGCAATGAGCAGTTCTTC
-	TRBD1	TRBJ2-6	TRBV7-2	18	CASSPIQGFVTGANVLTF	TGTGCCAGCAGCCCCATACAGGGGTTCGTAACTGGGGCCAACGTCCTGACTTTC
-	-	TRBJ1-3	TRBV5-1	16	CASSLEILGGENTIYF	TGCGCCAGCAGCTTGGAAATCTTGGGGGGTGAAAACACCATATATTTT
-	-	TRBJ2-1	TRBV4-1	16	CASSHALAGGNNEQFF	TGCGCCAGCAGCCACGCACTAGCTGGGGGTAACAATGAGCAGTTCTTC
-	-	TRBJ2-7	TRBV6-1	12	CASTEPGSEQYF	TGTGCCAGCACTGAACCAGGCAGCGAGCAGTACTTC
-	-	TRBJ1-4	TRBV5-1	15	CASSFGGATNEKLFF	TGCGCCAGCAGCTTCGGGGGGGCAACTAATGAAAAACTGTTTTTT
-	-	TRBJ1-2	TRBV29-1	15	CSVEDPGDSNYGYTF	TGCAGCGTTGAAGATCCGGGTGACTCTAACTATGGCTACACCTTC
once	-	TRBJ2-7	TRBV4-3	14	CASSQDWGRYEQYF	TGCGCCAGCAGCCAAGATTGGGGCCGGTACGAGCAGTACTTC
-	-	TRBJ2-4	TRBV29-1	14	CSVALRMAKNIQYF	TGCAGCGTTGCCCTAAGGATGGCCAAAAACATTCAGTACTTC
once	-	TRBJ2-3	TRBV6-1	18	CASSDLKRMAGYTDTQYF	TGTGCCAGCAGTGACCTAAAACGCATGGCCGGCTACACAGATACGCAGTATTTT
-	-	TRBJ2-7	TRBV6-6	12	CASSYPSDEQYF	TGTGCCAGCAGTTACCCCAGCGACGAGCAGTACTTC
-	TRBD1	TRBJ1-3	TRBV7-6	19	CASSPNGPGTVLQGNTIYF	TGTGCCAGCAGCCCCAACGGCCCCGGGACAGTCCTTCAAGGAAACACCATATATTTT
-	TRBD2	TRBJ2-3	TRBV6-5	14	CASRGGTSTDTQYF	TGTGCCAGCAGGGGAGGGACTAGCACAGATACGCAGTATTTT
-	TRBD2	TRBJ2-4	TRBV6-1	13	CASTLAGVNIQYF	TGTGCCAGCACCCTAGCGGGAGTGAACATTCAGTACTTC
-	TRBD2	TRBJ2-7	TRBV7-9	14	CASSIGTSGYEQYF	TGTGCCAGCAGCATCGGGACTAGCGGCTACGAGCAGTACTTC
-	TRBD1	TRBJ2-4	TRBV15	16	CATSSGQGPAKNIQYF	TGTGCCACCAGCAGCGGACAGGGACCGGCCAAAAACATTCAGTACTTC
-	TRBD1	TRBJ2-1	TRBV10-1	14	CASSQDRVSDEQFF	TGCGCCAGCAGTCAGGACAGGGTGAGCGATGAGCAGTTCTTC
-	-	TRBJ2-1	TRBV5-1	16	CASSSTPSSSYNEQFF	TGCGCCAGCAGCTCCACCCCGTCTAGCTCCTACAATGAGCAGTTCTTC
-	-	TRBJ2-5	TRBV30	12	CAASGLGETQYF	TGTGCCGCCTCAGGGTTAGGGGAGACCCAGTACTTC
-	-	TRBJ2-2	TRBV28	16	CASSFRQDANTGELFF	TGTGCCAGCAGTTTCCGCCAGGACGCGAACACCGGGGAGCTGTTTTTT
once	-	TRBJ1-5	TRBV5-1	15	CASSLTGNQVQPQHF	TGCGCCAGCAGCTTGACAGGGAATCAAGTTCAGCCCCAGCATTTT
-	-	TRBJ2-2	TRBV5-1	15	CASSLGALGAGELFF	TGCGCCAGCAGCTTAGGAGCGCTGGGGGCCGGGGAGCTGTTTTTT
-	TRBD2	TRBJ2-3	TRBV18	16	CASSQGTSGRTDTQYF	TGTGCCAGCTCACAGGGGACTAGCGGACGCACAGATACGCAGTATTTT
-	TRBD2	TRBJ2-5	TRBV7-3	19	CASSLTGTSGRSWQETQYF	TGTGCCAGCAGCTTAACCGGGACTAGCGGGAGGAGTTGGCAAGAGACCCAGTACTTC
-	-	TRBJ1-1	TRBV30	13	CAWSEQPLGGAFF	TGTGCCTGGAGTGAACAGCCCCTGGGGGGAGCTTTCTTT
-	-	TRBJ2-7	TRBV4-2	15	CASSQELTGTYEQYF	TGTGCCAGCAGCCAAGAGTTAACAGGTACCTACGAGCAGTACTTC
few	-	TRBJ1-1	TRBV20-1	11	CSAPGYTEAFF	TGCAGTGCACCAGGTTACACTGAAGCTTTCTTT
-	-	TRBJ2-7	TRBV28	12	CASRGNPYEQYF	TGTGCCAGCAGGGGAAACCCCTACGAGCAGTACTTC
once	-	TRBJ2-2	TRBV5-1	16	CASSFLEGADTGELFF	TGCGCCAGCAGCTTTTTGGAGGGCGCGGACACCGGGGAGCTGTTTTTT
-	TRBD1	TRBJ2-7	TRBV2	14	CASGRDRGSYEQYF	TGTGCCAGTGGGCGGGACAGGGGGTCCTACGAGCAGTACTTC
-	-	TRBJ1-1	TRBV2	13	CASSPRTDTEAFF	TGTGCCAGCAGTCCCCGGACAGACACTGAAGCTTTCTTT
-	-	TRBJ1-3	TRBV5-8	16	CASSQSPHRDGNTIYF	TGTGCCAGCAGCCAATCCCCCCACAGGGATGGAAACACCATATATTTT
-	-	TRBJ2-7	TRBV27	14	CASSLSGSSYEQYF	TGTGCCAGCAGTTTATCGGGCAGTTCCTACGAGCAGTACTTC
-	-	TRBJ2-1	TRBV5-1	13	CASSLSGQNEQFF	TGCGCCAGCAGCTTAAGTGGCCAAAATGAGCAGTTCTTC
once	-	TRBJ2-1	TRBV6-5	13	CASRRDGYNEQFF	TGTGCCAGCAGGAGGGACGGTTACAATGAGCAGTTCTTC